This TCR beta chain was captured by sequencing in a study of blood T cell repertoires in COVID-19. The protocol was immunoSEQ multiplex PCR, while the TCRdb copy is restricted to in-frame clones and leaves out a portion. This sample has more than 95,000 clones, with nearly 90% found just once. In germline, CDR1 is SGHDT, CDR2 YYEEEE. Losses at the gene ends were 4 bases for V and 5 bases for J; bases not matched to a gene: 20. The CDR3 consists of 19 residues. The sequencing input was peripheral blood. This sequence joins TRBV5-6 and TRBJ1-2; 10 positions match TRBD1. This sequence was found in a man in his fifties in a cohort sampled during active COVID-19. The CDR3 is CASSLWVRDRGLRWYGYTF. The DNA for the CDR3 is TGTGCCAGCAGCCTTTGGGTGCGGGACAGGGGCCTACGTTGGTATGGCTACACCTTC. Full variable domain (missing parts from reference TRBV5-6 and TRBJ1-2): DAGVTQSPTHLIKTRGQQVTLRCSPKSGHDTVSWYQQALGQGPQFIFQYYEEEERQRGNFPDRFSGHQFPNYSSELNVNALLLGDSALYLCASSLWVRDRGLRWYGYTFGSGTRLTVV.